These 31 T cell receptor beta chains were all obtained from the same sample, sequenced in a study of tumor-infiltrating lymphocytes in primary liver carcinoma (dated by TCRdb to 2016 to 2017). The run used an Illumina HiSeq 2500. Starting from roughly 540 ng total RNA, TCRbeta-specific cDNA was produced by reverse transcription with a constant-region primer and ProtoScript II reverse transcriptase. Construction of the TCRbeta libraries relied on three nested rounds of multiplex PCR, following a slightly modified ARM-PCR procedure. Each of the first two PCR rounds ran for approximately 10 cycles and used multiplex TRBV1-TRBV30 forward primers together with a Cbeta reverse primer. The raw public data were reprocessed by TCRdb itself: fastp quality trimming at Q25, MiXCR clonotype calling, in-frame beta chains only. Identical CDR3 protein sequences are pooled into one entry, listed with their most common genes and DNA. Across this sample there are tens of thousands of distinct CDR3 sequences, with roughly 80% seen only once. The top ten clones comprise more than 35% of the sample.

Without any cell sorting, total RNA and DNA were extracted together from around 18-30 mg of bulk tissue using the AllPrep DNA/RNA mini kit. Specimen: tumor-adjacent normal liver tissue. The receptor source for this set is a man aged 35 to 55 with primary liver carcinoma and hepatitis B virus infection.

This clonotype appeared many times. This chain joins TRBV5-1 and TRBJ1-1, with 7 positions matching TRBD1. V lost 4 bases and J lost 1; bases outside the gene matches: 7. Germline CDR1 reads SGHRS; CDR2 reads YFSETQ. This CDR3 has 15 amino acids. CDR3 DNA sequence: TGCGCCAGCAGCAAGAGGGGACAGCAGAACACTGAAGCTTTCTTT. Translation gives CASSKRGQQNTEAFF.

In the case of this clonotype: Given the absence of the conserved phenylalanine or tryptophan at the CDR3 end, a read error is likely. The DNA is omitted, as the CDR3 cannot be located on it reliably, and the CDR3 follows TCRdb's listing. The chain joins TRBV7-9 to TRBJ1-2. The CDR3 spans 13 residues, counting both ends. Germline V gene data show CDR1 as SEHNR and CDR2 as FQNEAQ (reference sequence). CDR3 loop: CASIQAIGYGYTL.

This sequence joins TRBV12-3 or TRBV12-4 and TRBJ2-3; D possibly corresponds to TRBD2 (6 bases). This CDR3 is 14 amino acids long. With 7 bases removed from V and 12 bases from J, the gap between germline ends came to 23 bases. The CDR3 is CASTLRGTTVTQYF. In DNA, the CDR3 is TGTGCCAGCACCCTGCGCGGGACCACAGTTACACAGTATTTT.

In regard to this clonotype: An end of the junction differs from the germline gene, which may be a read error. This rearrangement joins TRBV29-1 to TRBJ2-5, with 11 bases fitting TRBD1. The germline CDR1 and CDR2 sequences are SQVTM and ANQGSEA. CDR3 length: 15 residues. This CDR3 is CGVQADRGLAETQYF. For the CDR3, the DNA is TGCGGCGTTCAAGCGGACAGGGGGCTAGCAGAGACCCAGTACTTC. Combining the CDR3 with reference TRBV29-1 and TRBJ2-5 gives the whole variable domain SAVISQKPSRDICQRGTSLTIQCQVDSQVTMMFWYRQQPGQSLTLIATANQGSEATYESGFVIDKFPISRPNLTFSTLTVSNMSPEDSSIYLCGVQADRGLAETQYFGPGTRLLVL.

Ten or more counts support this clonotype. This rearrangement joins TRBV28 to TRBJ1-1; D is uncertain. V lost 7 bases and J 6 bases, leaving 18 bases between the germline ends. CDR1 MDHEN and CDR2 SYDVKM come from the germline V gene. The CDR3 runs 14 residues. The CDR3 DNA follows: TGTGCCAGCACCCAAGTGGGGTTGTGGGCTGAAGCTTTCTTT. Its protein product is CASTQVGLWAEAFF.

This clonotype was detected only once. Germline is not matched at one junction end, which may reflect a read error. The V call is TRBV4-1, the J call TRBJ2-1; D is unresolved. Germline CDR1 reads MGHRA; CDR2 reads YSYEKL. There are 15 residues in the CDR3. Written as DNA, the CDR3 is TGCGCCAGCAGCCCAACGGTCCCGCTACCCAATGAGCATTTCTTC. Encoded protein: CASSPTVPLPNEHFF.

A word on this clonotype: Since no conserved phenylalanine or tryptophan closes the CDR3, a read error is the likely cause. The CDR3 protein is CASSLENRKEKLFY. In nucleotides, the CDR3 is TGTGCCAGCAGCTTAGAGAACCGGAAAGAAAAACTGTTTTAT. The gene calls are TRBV7-9 and TRBJ1-4; D unclear. This CDR3 has 14 amino acids. Deletions cut 1 base from V and 8 bases from J, with 11 bases between. Germline CDR1 and CDR2: SEHNR and FQNEAQ (reference sequence).

Concerning this clonotype: At one end the junction does not follow the germline gene, possibly because of a read error. This chain uses TRBV5-4 with TRBJ2-2; TRBD2 is a possible D gene (5 bases). In germline, CDR1 is SGHNT, CDR2 YYREEE (reference sequence). This CDR3 is 12 amino acids long. This chain's CDR3 is CASSLFDGELLF. CDR3 nucleotide sequence: TGTGCCAGCAGCTTGTTCGACGGGGAGCTGCTTTTT.

For this clonotype: At one boundary the junction diverges from the germline segment, which might be a read error. This chain joins TRBV5-4 and TRBJ2-1; D gene unclear. From germline, CDR1 is SGHNT and CDR2 YYREEE (reference sequence). This CDR3 is 15 amino acids long. CDR3 sequence reads: CATSLSGFPGDEQFF. CDR3 nucleotides: TGTGCCACCAGCTTGAGTGGTTTTCCTGGAGATGAGCAGTTCTTC.

With regard to this clonotype: One end of the junction varies from germline; a read error may be responsible. The chain has TRBV11-2 and TRBJ2-7; D perhaps matches TRBD1 (5 bases). The CDR3 has 15 residues. Germline V gene data show CDR1 as SGHAT and CDR2 as FQNNGV. CDR3 sequence reads: CANSLSAGFSYEQHF. In DNA, the CDR3 is TGTGCCAACAGTTTATCGGCAGGGTTTTCCTACGAGCAGCACTTC. Supplemented by reference TRBV11-2 and TRBJ2-7, the full variable domain reads EAGVAQSPRYKIIEKRQSVAFWCNPISGHATLYWYQQILGQGPKLLIQFQNNGVVDDSQLPKDRFSAERLKGVDSTLKIQPAKLEDSAVYLCANSLSAGFSYEQHFGPGTRLTVT.

With respect to this clonotype: Germline and junction disagree at one end, which may indicate a read error. The chain joins TRBV6-2 or TRBV6-3 to TRBJ1-2; no firm D call. The CDR3 runs to 10 residues. Germline loops: CDR1 MNHEY, CDR2 SVGEGT. CDR3 residues: CVSTMDGYTF. The CDR3 nucleotides read TGTGTCAGCACCATGGATGGTTACACCTTC.

The chain links TRBV11-2 to TRBJ1-6; 8 bases agree with TRBD1. This CDR3 comprises 15 residues. V shed 5 bases and J 15 bases; nucleotides not matched to a gene: 15. Per the germline V gene, CDR1 is SGHAT and CDR2 is FQNNGV. The CDR3, as DNA: TGTGCCAGCAGCCGCGAGGACAGGGCCTATTCGCTCCTCCACTTT. It codes for CASSREDRAYSLLHF.

This sequence joins TRBV29-1 and TRBJ2-7, with D possibly being TRBD1 (7 bases). There are 15 residues in the CDR3. Germline V gives CDR1 SQVTM, CDR2 ANQGSEA. V lost 1 base, J lost 9 bases, and 22 bases lay in between. The CDR3 sequence is CSVEARQGGSRMQYF. DNA of the CDR3: TGCAGCGTTGAAGCCCGACAGGGAGGATCTCGAATGCAGTACTTC.

The gene calls are TRBV29-1 and TRBJ2-3; 8 nucleotides line up with TRBD1. V shed 0 bases and J 3 bases; nucleotides not matched to a gene: 5. CDR3 size: 15 residues. CDR1 is SQVTM and CDR2 is ANQGSEA in the germline V gene. CDR3 sequence: CSVEDFTGGTDTQYF. The DNA of the CDR3 is TGCAGCGTTGAAGATTTTACAGGGGGAACAGATACGCAGTATTTT.

About this clonotype: Because the CDR3 is missing its conserved closing phenylalanine or tryptophan, this is likely a read error. It is unclear where the CDR3 begins or ends on the DNA, so no DNA is shown, and the CDR3 is as TCRdb lists it. This chain's CDR3 is CASSLVLQGWTGELSL. V gene TRBV7-9 combines with J gene TRBJ2-2; the D call in the table, TRBD1, was not verified against the DNA. The CDR3 spans 16 residues, counting both ends. Per the germline V gene, CDR1 is SEHNR and CDR2 is FQNEAQ (reference sequence).

The CDR3 is CSVEEIVQGEALVGQYF. The CDR3 nucleotides read TGCAGCGTTGAAGAGATCGTTCAGGGAGAGGCCTTGGTTGGCCAGTACTTC. This chain uses TRBV29-1 with TRBJ2-4; either TRBD1 or TRBD2 may supply D (5 bases each). The germline CDR1 and CDR2 sequences are SQVTM and ANQGSEA. The CDR3 is 17 residues long. V gave up 0 bases and J gave up 13 bases, with 28 bases separating them.

About this clonotype: Relative to the germline gene, one junction end is altered; a read error may explain this. The J gene is TRBJ1-1, the V gene TRBV2, with TRBD1 identical over 7 bases. Germline V CDR1 and CDR2: SNHLY, FYNNEI. The CDR3 spans 14 residues. CDR3 loop: CGSSVPGGSIEAFF. In DNA form, the CDR3 reads TGTGGCAGCAGTGTGCCAGGGGGGTCGATTGAAGCTTTCTTT.

V and J are TRBV4-3 and TRBJ2-1; TRBD2 might be the D (6 bases). This CDR3 is built from 17 residues. Germline-derived CDR1 and CDR2 are LGHNA and YSLEER. Written as DNA, the CDR3 is TGCGTCAGTAGCCAAGATCTGCGGAGGGCGTACTACAATGAGCAGTTCTTC. Translated, it gives CVSSQDLRRAYYNEQFF.

A note on this clonotype: One end of the junction does not line up with germline, which may come from a read error. The chain combines TRBV6-2 or TRBV6-3 with TRBJ2-7; D not certain. The CDR3 runs to 13 residues. Germline loops: CDR1 MNHEY, CDR2 SVGEGT. CDR3 region: CASGYGRSREQYF. The DNA for the CDR3 is TGTGCCAGCGGTTACGGACGGTCGAGGGAGCAGTACTTC.

This clonotype appeared many times. V and J are TRBV6-5 and TRBJ1-1; possibly TRBD1 for D (5 bases). CDR1 and CDR2 from the germline V gene are MNHEY and SVGAGI. With 0 bases removed from V and 1 base from J, the gap between germline ends came to 9 bases. The CDR3 runs to 15 residues. The CDR3 nucleotides read TGTGCCAGCAGTTACTCGCCAACAGGGAACACTGAAGCTTTCTTT. Protein: CASSYSPTGNTEAFF.

The chain employs TRBV5-4 and TRBJ2-3; possible D gene TRBD2, 5 bases. The CDR3 sequence is 17 residues long. From germline, CDR1 is SGHNT and CDR2 YYREEE (reference sequence). With 4 bases removed from V and 1 base from J, the gap between germline ends came to 19 bases. In DNA form, the CDR3 reads TGTGCCAGCAGCCTGCTGGGAGACCGACCTGGCACAGATACGCAGTATTTT. This translates into CASSLLGDRPGTDTQYF.

As for this clonotype: A read error is possible here, since a much larger clone lies one base away. This chain joins TRBV2 and TRBJ2-4, with no clear D. Germline values: CDR1 SNHLY, CDR2 FYNNEI. Trimming took off 3 bases at V and 7 bases at J, with 7 bases between the two ends. The CDR3 runs to 12 residues. The CDR3 bases are TGTGCCAGCAGTGACGAGAATAACATTCAGTACTTC. It yields the protein CASSDENNIQYF.

Points on this clonotype: At one end, the junction sequence differs from germline, possibly due to a read error. The CDR3 region is CARSEGEGQGANTKAFF. The CDR3 DNA sequence: TGTGCAAGAAGTGAAGGTGAAGGGCAGGGGGCTAACACTAAAGCTTTCTTT. J is TRBJ1-1 and V is TRBV6-1; TRBD1 aligns across 8 bases. CDR1 is MNHNS and CDR2 is SASEGT in the germline V gene. The CDR3 extends over 17 amino acids.

This chain links TRBV12-3 or TRBV12-4 with TRBJ2-3, with D possibly matching TRBD2 (6 bases). This CDR3 comprises 15 residues. The CDR3 bases are TGTGGCAACAGTTTAGATTCCGGCAGCGGGCGCTCGCAGTATTTT. As protein: CGNSLDSGSGRSQYF.

As to this clonotype: At one end the junction does not follow the germline gene, possibly because of a read error. The chain combines TRBV5-8 with TRBJ2-1; 11 nucleotides align to TRBD2. The germline CDR1 and CDR2 sequences are SGHTS and YDEGEE. This CDR3 comprises 16 residues. The CDR3 is CTSSSRLAGLYNEQFF. The CDR3 bases are TGTACCAGCAGCTCGAGACTAGCGGGATTATACAATGAGCAGTTCTTC. The whole variable domain, filled in from reference TRBV5-8 and TRBJ2-1, reads EAGVTQSPTHLIKTRGQQATLRCSPISGHTSVYWYQQALGLGLQFLLWYDEGEERNRGNFPPRFSGRQFPNYSSELNVNALELEDSALYLCTSSSRLAGLYNEQFFGPGTRLTVL.

CDR3 amino acids: CASGASGSTDTQYF. CDR3 nucleotide sequence: TGTGCCAGCGGGGCTAGCGGGAGCACAGATACGCAGTATTTT. The rearrangement uses TRBV6-6 and TRBJ2-3; 8 positions agree with TRBD2. The CDR3 runs 14 residues. V lost 8 bases, J lost 0 bases, and 4 bases stayed unmatched. CDR1 is MNHNY and CDR2 is SVGAGI in the germline V gene (reference sequence).

As for this clonotype: One junction end disagrees with the germline gene, perhaps due to a read error. The chain combines TRBV29-1 with TRBJ2-1; D is undetermined. Germline V gives CDR1 SQVTM, CDR2 ANQGSEA. This CDR3 is built from 11 residues. CDR3 sequence (DNA): TGCAGCGTTGAAGATGTAGGTGAGCAGCTCTTC. Translation: CSVEDVGEQLF.

A remark on this clonotype: One end of the junction varies from germline; a read error may be responsible. This chain links TRBV6-2 or TRBV6-3 with TRBJ2-7, with no clear D. The CDR3 has 13 residues. The germline CDR1 and CDR2 sequences are MNHEY and SVGEGT. CDR3 in amino acids: CTSSYEVHYEQYF. CDR3 bases: TGTACCAGCAGTTATGAGGTACACTACGAGCAGTACTTC.

This clonotype was observed many times. The chain joins TRBV7-8 to TRBJ2-5, with TRBD2 identical over 10 bases. Losses at the gene ends were 3 bases for V and 5 bases for J; bases not matched to a gene: 6. Germline CDR1 reads SGHVS; CDR2 reads FQNEAQ. There are 15 residues in the CDR3. The CDR3, as DNA: TGTGCCAGCAGCTTTAGTAGAGCGGGAGGGGAGACCCAGTACTTC. As protein: CASSFSRAGGETQYF.

This clonotype occurred a few times. At one end the junction does not follow the germline gene, possibly because of a read error. This chain connects TRBV5-5 to TRBJ1-1; D ambiguous. Germline values: CDR1 SGHKS, CDR2 YYEKEE (reference sequence). This CDR3 contains 13 residues. CDR3 region: CVSSFIRNTEAFF. In DNA form, the CDR3 reads TGTGTCAGCAGCTTTATTAGGAACACTGAAGCCTTCTTT.

About this clonotype itself: Germline and junction disagree at one end, which may indicate a read error. The chain uses TRBV4-3 and TRBJ1-5; a weak D match, TRBD1 (5 bases). Germline CDR1 reads LGHNA; CDR2 reads YSLEER. This CDR3 has 13 residues. CDR3 loop: CSSSHERGRPQHF. Written as DNA, the CDR3 is TGCTCCAGCAGCCATGAGCGGGGACGGCCCCAGCATTTT.